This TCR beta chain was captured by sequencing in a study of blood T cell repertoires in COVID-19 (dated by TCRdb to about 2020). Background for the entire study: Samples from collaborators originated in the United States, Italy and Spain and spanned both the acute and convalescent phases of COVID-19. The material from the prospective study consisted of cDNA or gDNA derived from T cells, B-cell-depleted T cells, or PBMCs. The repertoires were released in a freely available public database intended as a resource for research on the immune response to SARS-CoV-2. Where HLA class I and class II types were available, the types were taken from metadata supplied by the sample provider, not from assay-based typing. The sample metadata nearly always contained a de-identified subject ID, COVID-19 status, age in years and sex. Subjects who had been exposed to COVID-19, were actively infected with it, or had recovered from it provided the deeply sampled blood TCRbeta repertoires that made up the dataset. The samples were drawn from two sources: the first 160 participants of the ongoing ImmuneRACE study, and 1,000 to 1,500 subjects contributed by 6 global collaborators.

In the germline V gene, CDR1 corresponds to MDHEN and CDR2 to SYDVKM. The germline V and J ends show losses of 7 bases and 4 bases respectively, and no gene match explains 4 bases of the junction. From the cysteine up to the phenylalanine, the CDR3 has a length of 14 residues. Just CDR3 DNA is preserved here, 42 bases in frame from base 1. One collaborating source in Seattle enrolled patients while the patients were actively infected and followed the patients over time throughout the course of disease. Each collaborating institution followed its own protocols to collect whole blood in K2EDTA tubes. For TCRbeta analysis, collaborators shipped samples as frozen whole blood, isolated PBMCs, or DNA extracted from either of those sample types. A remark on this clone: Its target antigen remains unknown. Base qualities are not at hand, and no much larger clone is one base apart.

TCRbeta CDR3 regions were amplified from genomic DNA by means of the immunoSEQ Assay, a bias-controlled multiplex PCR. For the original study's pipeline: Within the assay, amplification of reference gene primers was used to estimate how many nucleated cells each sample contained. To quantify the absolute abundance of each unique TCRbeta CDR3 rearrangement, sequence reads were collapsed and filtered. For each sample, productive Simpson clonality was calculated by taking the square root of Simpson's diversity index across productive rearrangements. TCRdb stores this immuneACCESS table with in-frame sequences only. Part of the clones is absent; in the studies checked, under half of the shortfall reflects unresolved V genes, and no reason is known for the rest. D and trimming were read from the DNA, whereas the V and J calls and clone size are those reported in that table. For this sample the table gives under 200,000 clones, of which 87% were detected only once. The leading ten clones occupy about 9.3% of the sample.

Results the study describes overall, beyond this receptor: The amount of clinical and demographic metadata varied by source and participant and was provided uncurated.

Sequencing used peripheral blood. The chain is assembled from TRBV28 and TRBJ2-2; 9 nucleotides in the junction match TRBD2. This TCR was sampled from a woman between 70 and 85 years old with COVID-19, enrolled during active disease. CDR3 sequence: CASISGGPTGELFF. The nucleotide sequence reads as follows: TGTGCCAGCATTAGCGGGGGCCCCACCGGGGAGCTGTTTTTT.